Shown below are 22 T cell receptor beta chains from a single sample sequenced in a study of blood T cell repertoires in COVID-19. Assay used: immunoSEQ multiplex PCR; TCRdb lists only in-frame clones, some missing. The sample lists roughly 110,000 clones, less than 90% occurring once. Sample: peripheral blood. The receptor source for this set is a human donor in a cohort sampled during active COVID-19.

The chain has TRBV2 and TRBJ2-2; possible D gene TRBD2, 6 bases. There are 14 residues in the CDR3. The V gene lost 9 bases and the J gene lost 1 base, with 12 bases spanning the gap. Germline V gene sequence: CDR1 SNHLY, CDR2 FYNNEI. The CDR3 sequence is CASGWGGNTGELFF. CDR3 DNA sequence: TGTGCCAGTGGGTGGGGAGGGAACACCGGGGAGCTGTTTTTT.

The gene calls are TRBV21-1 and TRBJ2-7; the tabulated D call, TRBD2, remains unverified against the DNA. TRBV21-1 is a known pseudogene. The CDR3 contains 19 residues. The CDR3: CASSKGTSGRPHAFYEQYV. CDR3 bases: TGTGCCAGCAGCAAAGGAACTAGCGGGAGGCCCCACGCCTTCTACGAGCAGTACGTC.

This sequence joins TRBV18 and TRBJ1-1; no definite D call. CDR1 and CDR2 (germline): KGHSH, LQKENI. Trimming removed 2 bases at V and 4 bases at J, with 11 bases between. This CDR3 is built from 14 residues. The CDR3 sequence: CASSPLARGTEAFF. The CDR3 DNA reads TGTGCCAGCTCACCATTGGCCCGAGGCACTGAAGCTTTCTTT.

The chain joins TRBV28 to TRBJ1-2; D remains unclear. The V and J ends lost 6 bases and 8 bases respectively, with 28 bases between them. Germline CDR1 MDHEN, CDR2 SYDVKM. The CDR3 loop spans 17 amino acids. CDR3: CASRAPSRTSGSRGYTF. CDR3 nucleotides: TGTGCCAGCAGGGCCCCCAGTAGGACTTCTGGGTCTAGGGGCTACACCTTC.

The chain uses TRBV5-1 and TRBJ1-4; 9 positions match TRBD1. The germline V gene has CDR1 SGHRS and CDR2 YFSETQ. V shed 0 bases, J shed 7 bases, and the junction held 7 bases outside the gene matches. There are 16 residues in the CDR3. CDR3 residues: CASSLATGGEVEKLFF. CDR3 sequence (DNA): TGCGCCAGCAGCTTGGCTACAGGGGGCGAAGTTGAAAAACTGTTTTTT. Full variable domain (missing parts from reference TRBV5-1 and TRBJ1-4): KAGVTQTPRYLIKTRGQQVTLSCSPISGHRSVSWYQQTPGQGLQFLFEYFSETQRNKGNFPGRFSGRQFSNSRSEMNVSTLELGDSALYLCASSLATGGEVEKLFFGSGTQLSVL.

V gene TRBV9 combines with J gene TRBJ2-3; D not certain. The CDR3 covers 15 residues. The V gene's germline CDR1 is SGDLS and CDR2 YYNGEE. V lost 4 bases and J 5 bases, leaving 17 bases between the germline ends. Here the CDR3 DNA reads TGTGCCAGCAGCTTCACCCCCAGTCGTGGAGATACGCAGTATTTT. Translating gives CASSFTPSRGDTQYF.

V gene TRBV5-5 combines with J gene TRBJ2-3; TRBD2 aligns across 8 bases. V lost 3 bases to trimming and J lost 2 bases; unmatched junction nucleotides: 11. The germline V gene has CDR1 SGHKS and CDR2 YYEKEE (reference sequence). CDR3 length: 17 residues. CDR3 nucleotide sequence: TGTGCCAGCAGCTACGGGACTAGTTTTGGTCCCACAGATACGCAGTATTTT. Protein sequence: CASSYGTSFGPTDTQYF. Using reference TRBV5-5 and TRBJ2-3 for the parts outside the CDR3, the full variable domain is DAGVTQSPTHLIKTRGQQVTLRCSPISGHKSVSWYQQVLGQGPQFIFQYYEKEERGRGNFPDRFSARQFPNYSSELNVNALLLGDSALYLCASSYGTSFGPTDTQYFGPGTRLTVL.

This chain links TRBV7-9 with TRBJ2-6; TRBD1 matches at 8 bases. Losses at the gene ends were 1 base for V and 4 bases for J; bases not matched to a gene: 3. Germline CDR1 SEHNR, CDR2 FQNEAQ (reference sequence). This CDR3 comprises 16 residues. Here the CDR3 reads CASSLGQGNGANVLTF. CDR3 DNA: TGTGCCAGCAGCTTAGGACAGGGGAACGGGGCCAACGTCCTGACTTTC.

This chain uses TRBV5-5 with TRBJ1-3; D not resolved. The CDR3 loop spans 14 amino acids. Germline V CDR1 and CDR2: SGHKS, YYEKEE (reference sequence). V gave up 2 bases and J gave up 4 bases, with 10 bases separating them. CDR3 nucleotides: TGTGCCAGCAGCTTCGTGCTGAGAGGAAACACCATATATTTT. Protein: CASSFVLRGNTIYF.

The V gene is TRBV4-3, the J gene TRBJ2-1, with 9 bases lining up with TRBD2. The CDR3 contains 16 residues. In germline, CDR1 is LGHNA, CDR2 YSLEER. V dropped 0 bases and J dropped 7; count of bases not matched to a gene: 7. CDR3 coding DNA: TGCGCCAGCAGCCAAGATCTAGGGCTAGCGGGAAATGAGCAGTTCTTC. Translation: CASSQDLGLAGNEQFF.

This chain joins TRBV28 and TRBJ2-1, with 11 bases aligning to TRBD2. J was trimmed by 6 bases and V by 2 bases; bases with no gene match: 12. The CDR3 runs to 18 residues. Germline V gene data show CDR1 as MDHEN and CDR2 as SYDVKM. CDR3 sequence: CASSLPGVTSGSGNEQFF. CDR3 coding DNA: TGTGCCAGCAGTTTACCCGGAGTTACTAGCGGGAGTGGCAATGAGCAGTTCTTC.

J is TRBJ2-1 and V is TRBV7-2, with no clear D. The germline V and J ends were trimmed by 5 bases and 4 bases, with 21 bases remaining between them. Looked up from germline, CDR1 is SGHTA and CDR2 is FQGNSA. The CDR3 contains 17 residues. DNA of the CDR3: TGTGCCAGCAGCCCTCGACTCGTATCTCCCCCATACAATGAGCAGTTCTTC. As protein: CASSPRLVSPPYNEQFF.

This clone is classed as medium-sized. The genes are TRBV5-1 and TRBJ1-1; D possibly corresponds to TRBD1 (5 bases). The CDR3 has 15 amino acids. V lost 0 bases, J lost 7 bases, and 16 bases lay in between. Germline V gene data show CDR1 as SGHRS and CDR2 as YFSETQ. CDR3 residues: CASSLDWRGSDEAFF. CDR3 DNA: TGCGCCAGCAGCTTGGACTGGAGGGGCTCAGATGAAGCTTTCTTT.

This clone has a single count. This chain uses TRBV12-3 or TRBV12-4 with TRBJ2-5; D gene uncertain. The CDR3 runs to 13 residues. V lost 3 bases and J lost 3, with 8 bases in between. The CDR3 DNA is TGTGCCAGCAGTTTCGGTCAAGAAGAGACCCAGTACTTC. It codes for CASSFGQEETQYF.

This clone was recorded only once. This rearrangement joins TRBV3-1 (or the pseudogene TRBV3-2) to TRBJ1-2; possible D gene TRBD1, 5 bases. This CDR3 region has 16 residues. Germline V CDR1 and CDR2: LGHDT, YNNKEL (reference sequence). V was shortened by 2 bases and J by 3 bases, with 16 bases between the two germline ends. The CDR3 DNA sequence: TGTGCCAGCAGCCAACTCCTTAGGACACCATACTATGGCTACACCTTC. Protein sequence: CASSQLLRTPYYGYTF.

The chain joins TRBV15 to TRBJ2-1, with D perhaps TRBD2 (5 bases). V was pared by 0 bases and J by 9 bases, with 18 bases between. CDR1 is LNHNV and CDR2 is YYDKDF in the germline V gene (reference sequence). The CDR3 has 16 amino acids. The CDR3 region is CATSRDQASLVGEQFF. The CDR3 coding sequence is TGTGCCACCAGCAGAGATCAAGCTAGCCTGGTGGGTGAGCAGTTCTTC. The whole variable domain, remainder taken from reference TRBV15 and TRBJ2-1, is DAMVIQNPRYQVTQFGKPVTLSCSQTLNHNVMYWYQQKSSQAPKLLFHYYDKDFNNEADTPDNFQSRRPNTSFCFLDIRSPGLGDTAMYLCATSRDQASLVGEQFFGPGTRLTVL.

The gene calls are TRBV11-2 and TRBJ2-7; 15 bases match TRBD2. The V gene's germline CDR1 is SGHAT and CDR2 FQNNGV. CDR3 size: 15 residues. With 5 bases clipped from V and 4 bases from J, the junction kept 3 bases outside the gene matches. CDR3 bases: TGTGCCAGCAGCCCCGGACTAGCGGGAGGGTACGAGCAGTACTTC. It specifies CASSPGLAGGYEQYF.

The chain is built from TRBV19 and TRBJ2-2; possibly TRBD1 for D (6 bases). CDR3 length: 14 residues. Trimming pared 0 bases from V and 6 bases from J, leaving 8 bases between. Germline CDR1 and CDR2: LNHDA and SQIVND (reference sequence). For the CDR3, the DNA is TGTGCCAGTAGTATAGAACAGGGCGCCGGGGAGCTGTTTTTT. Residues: CASSIEQGAGELFF. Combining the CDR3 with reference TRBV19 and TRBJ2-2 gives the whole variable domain DGGITQSPKYLFRKEGQNVTLSCEQNLNHDAMYWYRQDPGQGLRLIYYSQIVNDFQKGDIAEGYSVSREKKESFPLTVTSAQKNPTAFYLCASSIEQGAGELFFGEGSRLTVL.

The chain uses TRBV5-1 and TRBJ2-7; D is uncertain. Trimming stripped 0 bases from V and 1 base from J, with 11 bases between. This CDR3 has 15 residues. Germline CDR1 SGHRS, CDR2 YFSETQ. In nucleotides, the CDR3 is TGCGCCAGCAGCTTGGTCGTCGGTAGTTCCTACGAGCAGTACTTC. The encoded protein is CASSLVVGSSYEQYF.

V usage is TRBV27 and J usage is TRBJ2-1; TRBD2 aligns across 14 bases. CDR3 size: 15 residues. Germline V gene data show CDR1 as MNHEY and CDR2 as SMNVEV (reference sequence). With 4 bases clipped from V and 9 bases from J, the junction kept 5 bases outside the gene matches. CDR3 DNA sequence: TGTGCCAGCAGTTCGAGGACTAGCGGGAGGACTGAGCAGTTCTTC. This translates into CASSSRTSGRTEQFF.

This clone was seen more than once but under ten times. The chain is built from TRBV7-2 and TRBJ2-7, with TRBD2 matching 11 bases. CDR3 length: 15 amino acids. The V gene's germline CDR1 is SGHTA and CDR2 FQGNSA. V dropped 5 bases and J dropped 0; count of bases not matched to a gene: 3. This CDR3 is CASSDTSGSSYEQYF. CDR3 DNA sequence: TGTGCCAGCAGCGATACTAGCGGGAGCTCCTACGAGCAGTACTTC.

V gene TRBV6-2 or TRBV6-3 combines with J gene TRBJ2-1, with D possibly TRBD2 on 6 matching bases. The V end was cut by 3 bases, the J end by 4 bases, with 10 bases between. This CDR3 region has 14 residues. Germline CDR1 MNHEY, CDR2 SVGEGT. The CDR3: CASSYGGRYNEQFF. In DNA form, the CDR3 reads TGTGCCAGCAGTTATGGTGGGAGGTACAATGAGCAGTTCTTC.